The 25 T cell receptor beta chains below all came from one sample that was sequenced in a study of cytomegalovirus exposure and HLA in healthy donors. This table comes from immunoSEQ multiplex PCR, and its TCRdb copy is limited to in-frame clones, with some not included. The table shows a few hundred thousand clones, with 80% to 95% occurring only once. The sequencing input was PBMCs. Receptors were obtained from a woman aged 30 to 39 in good health and CMV-seronegative.

The chain uses TRBV11-2 and TRBJ1-3; unclear D gene. Trimming stripped 2 bases from V and 3 bases from J, with 2 bases between. Germline-derived CDR1 and CDR2 are SGHAT and FQNNGV. This CDR3 contains 12 residues. The CDR3 coding sequence is TGTGCCAGCAGCTTACTTGGAAACACCATATATTTT. It codes for CASSLLGNTIYF.

V and J are TRBV27 and TRBJ2-1; 8 nucleotides match TRBD2. The germline gives CDR1 MNHEY, CDR2 SMNVEV (reference sequence). V lost 6 bases and J lost 5; bases outside the gene matches: 12. The CDR3 runs 16 residues. The CDR3 nucleotides are TGTGCCAGCAGCCCCGGACGGGAGGGCCTAGACAATGAGCAGTTCTTC. Translation gives CASSPGREGLDNEQFF.

CDR3 in amino acids: CASSGDSQGLAGVTGELFF. DNA of the CDR3: TGTGCCAGCAGTGGCGACAGTCAGGGGCTAGCGGGAGTTACCGGGGAGCTGTTTTTT. The chain is built from TRBV27 and TRBJ2-2; 10 positions agree with TRBD2. The CDR3 covers 19 residues. Per germline, CDR1 MNHEY and CDR2 SMNVEV (reference sequence). The V gene end was trimmed by 5 bases and the J gene end by 5 bases; junction bases not matched to a gene: 17.

This chain uses TRBV20-1 with TRBJ2-7; no reliable D call. With 3 bases removed from V and 4 bases from J, the gap between germline ends came to 7 bases. CDR3 size: 11 residues. Germline-derived CDR1 and CDR2 are DFQATT and SNEGSKA (reference sequence). The CDR3 reads CSASPQYEQYF. As DNA, the CDR3 is TGCAGTGCTAGTCCCCAGTACGAGCAGTACTTC.

V usage is TRBV7-8 and J usage is TRBJ2-2, with 8 bases that match TRBD2. Germline trimming cut 6 bases from V and 9 bases from J; bases unmatched to any gene: 12. This CDR3 has 15 residues. CDR1 and CDR2 from the germline V gene are SGHVS and FQNEAQ. The CDR3 DNA sequence: TGTGCCAGCAGGTCGTTTGCGGGAGGTTTCCGGGAGCTGTTTTTT. Protein product: CASRSFAGGFRELFF.

The J gene is TRBJ1-1, the V gene TRBV7-9, with D possibly matching TRBD1 (6 bases). Germline loops: CDR1 SEHNR, CDR2 FQNEAQ (reference sequence). Trimming took off 3 bases at V and 1 base at J, with 9 bases between the two ends. The CDR3 has 14 amino acids. CDR3 amino acids: CASSLQGGNTEAFF. CDR3 sequence (DNA): TGTGCCAGCAGCTTGCAAGGGGGGAACACTGAAGCTTTCTTT.

V and J are TRBV27 and TRBJ2-3, with 8 bases aligning to TRBD1. Trimming cost V 5 bases and J 2 bases; bases outside gene matches: 6. The germline V gene has CDR1 MNHEY and CDR2 SMNVEV (reference sequence). The CDR3 has 15 amino acids. CDR3 in DNA: TGTGCCAGCAGTCCCGGACAGGGAAACACAGATACGCAGTATTTT. This translates into CASSPGQGNTDTQYF.

The chain has TRBV5-4 and TRBJ2-3; D unclear. There are 12 residues in the CDR3. The V end was cut by 1 base, the J end by 3 bases, with 3 bases between. Germline V gene sequence: CDR1 SGHNT, CDR2 YYREEE (reference sequence). The CDR3 loop reads CASSLLTDTQYF. The CDR3 region has the DNA TGTGCCAGCAGCTTGTTGACAGATACGCAGTATTTT.

V and J are TRBV15 and TRBJ2-5, with 9 positions matching TRBD2. Trimming at V came to 6 bases and at J to 1 base, leaving 6 bases not matched to a gene. The CDR3 totals 15 residues. Germline CDR1 and CDR2: LNHNV and YYDKDF (reference sequence). CDR3 region: CATRNGREGQETQYF. CDR3 nucleotides: TGTGCCACCAGGAATGGGCGGGAGGGCCAAGAGACCCAGTACTTC.

A single count supports this clone. This chain connects TRBV19 to TRBJ2-2; 7 bases line up with TRBD1. CDR3 length: 14 residues. V lost 7 bases to trimming and J lost 2 bases; unmatched junction nucleotides: 4. The V gene's germline CDR1 is LNHDA and CDR2 SQIVND (reference sequence). CDR3: CASTSGGNTGELFF. CDR3 in DNA: TGTGCCAGTACCTCAGGGGGAAACACCGGGGAGCTGTTTTTT.

The V gene is TRBV5-5, the J gene TRBJ2-7; 8 bases are shared with TRBD2. This CDR3 contains 15 residues. V lost 1 base, J lost 1 base, and 4 bases stayed unmatched. Per germline, CDR1 SGHKS and CDR2 YYEKEE (reference sequence). CDR3 sequence reads: CASSLRASGSYEQYF. The CDR3, as DNA: TGTGCCAGCAGCTTGCGGGCTAGCGGGTCCTACGAGCAGTACTTC.

The gene calls are TRBV5-1 and TRBJ2-5, with 7 bases matching TRBD1. Germline values: CDR1 SGHRS, CDR2 YFSETQ. The CDR3 loop spans 14 amino acids. The ends lost 3 bases at V and 1 base at J; junction bases unmatched: 3. CDR3 DNA: TGCGCCAGCAGCTCGGGACAGCCCCAAGAGACCCAGTACTTC. Amino acids: CASSSGQPQETQYF.

The CDR3, as DNA: TGTGCCAGCAGCCTCTCCCCTGTCAGGTTGAACACCGGGGAGCTGTTTTTT. Its protein is CASSLSPVRLNTGELFF. The chain joins TRBV2 to TRBJ2-2; no clear D. The CDR3 extends over 17 amino acids. The germline CDR1 and CDR2 sequences are SNHLY and FYNNEI. Trimming removed 6 bases at V and 1 base at J, with 18 bases between.

This rearrangement joins TRBV7-9 to TRBJ1-1, with unresolved D. The germline gives CDR1 SEHNR, CDR2 FQNEAQ (reference sequence). The CDR3 is 13 amino acids. The ends were cut back, 0 bases at V and 11 bases at J, with 13 bases in the middle. The CDR3 DNA sequence: TGTGCCAGCAGCTTAGCTCATCCGGATTCGGCTTTCTTT. This gives the protein CASSLAHPDSAFF.

The rearrangement links TRBV11-3 to TRBJ2-1; 8 bases line up with TRBD1. The length of the CDR3 is 13 residues. CDR1 and CDR2 (germline): SGHNT, YENEEA. The V gene end was trimmed by 5 bases and the J gene end by 8 bases; junction bases not matched to a gene: 5. CDR3 in amino acids: CASSTTGAYEQFF. The CDR3 nucleotides are TGTGCCAGCAGCACGACAGGGGCCTATGAGCAGTTCTTC.

This clone was seen a single time. The rearrangement uses TRBV13 and TRBJ1-2, with TRBD1 matching 11 bases. This CDR3 is built from 18 residues. The germline V gene encodes CDR1 PRHDT and CDR2 FYEKMQ (reference sequence). V lost 0 bases and J lost 1; bases outside the gene matches: 7. In DNA, the CDR3 is TGTGCCAGCAGCTTAGGGGACAGGGGGCGCGATGATAACTATGGCTACACCTTC. Protein sequence: CASSLGDRGRDDNYGYTF.

This sequence joins TRBV4-3 and TRBJ2-3; 9 nucleotides match TRBD1. The germline CDR1 and CDR2 sequences are LGHNA and YSLEER. The CDR3 spans 16 residues. The junction had 8 bases not matched to a gene; V was cut back by 5 bases and J by 2 bases. CDR3 residues: CASSFGTGRYTDTQYF. In DNA, the CDR3 is TGCGCCAGCAGCTTTGGGACAGGGAGATACACAGATACGCAGTATTTT.

The rearrangement uses TRBV7-2 and TRBJ1-3; D unresolved. The CDR3 spans 13 residues. Trimming left V 10 bases short and J 8 bases short, with 18 bases between. Germline V gene lookup returns CDR1 SGHTA and CDR2 FQGNSA. CDR3 in DNA: TGTGCCACAAAACGACCCGGGAGGGACACCATATATTTT. Amino acid sequence: CATKRPGRDTIYF.

This clone is a singleton in its sample. The chain joins TRBV18 to TRBJ1-4; D possibly corresponds to TRBD1 (5 bases). V lost 3 bases, J lost 7 bases, and 15 bases lay in between. Germline-derived CDR1 and CDR2 are KGHSH and LQKENI. The CDR3 totals 15 residues. The chain's CDR3 is CASSPPGPRSEKLFF. The CDR3 DNA is TGTGCCAGCTCACCCCCGGGACCCAGAAGTGAAAAACTGTTTTTT.

Here the CDR3 DNA reads TGTGCCAGTAGTATGTTCGGGGGGCAAACAGATACGCAGTATTTT. As protein: CASSMFGGQTDTQYF. This chain uses TRBV19 with TRBJ2-3; D is perhaps TRBD2 (7 bases). The germline gives CDR1 LNHDA, CDR2 SQIVND (reference sequence). Trimming pared 3 bases from V and 3 bases from J, leaving 13 bases between. The CDR3 is made up of 15 amino acids.

The chain combines TRBV7-2 with TRBJ1-2; D perhaps matches TRBD1 (6 bases). The V end was cut by 0 bases, the J end by 4 bases, with 21 bases between. CDR1 is SGHTA and CDR2 is FQGNSA in the germline V gene. The CDR3 sequence is 18 residues long. CDR3 DNA sequence: TGTGCCAGCAGCTTAGCGGCGGAGTTTTACAGGGACCTCTATGGCTACACCTTC. Residues: CASSLAAEFYRDLYGYTF.

The gene calls are TRBV25-1 and TRBJ2-1; TRBD1 matches at 9 bases. The length of the CDR3 is 17 residues. Looked up from germline, CDR1 is MGHDK and CDR2 is SYGVNS. Losses at the gene ends were 1 base for V and 1 base for J; bases not matched to a gene: 5. The CDR3 DNA reads as TGTGCCAGCAGTGAATCGAAGACAGGGGGGTCCTACAATGAGCAGTTCTTC. This gives the protein CASSESKTGGSYNEQFF.

The table lists this clone with a count of one. CDR3 DNA: TGTGCCAGCAACCCGGGGTTCCGCCCAGATACGCAGTATTTT. Its protein product is CASNPGFRPDTQYF. The chain uses TRBV6-1 and TRBJ2-3, with D perhaps TRBD2 (5 bases). Trimming removed 7 bases at V and 4 bases at J, with 15 bases between. This CDR3 comprises 14 residues. The germline V gene has CDR1 MNHNS and CDR2 SASEGT.

The chain links TRBV7-8 to TRBJ1-3; D remains ambiguous. This CDR3 has 14 amino acids. Per germline, CDR1 SGHVS and CDR2 FQNEAQ. The V and J ends lost 4 bases and 0 bases respectively, with 7 bases between them. The CDR3 sequence is CASSSTVSGNTIYF. As DNA, the CDR3 is TGTGCCAGCAGCTCGACGGTCTCTGGAAACACCATATATTTT.

V and J are TRBV28 and TRBJ2-5; D call uncertain. Germline CDR1 and CDR2: MDHEN and SYDVKM. CDR3 size: 15 residues. V was cut by 5 bases and J by 1 base, with 14 bases left in between. This chain's CDR3 is CASSPTYRTQETQYF. The CDR3 nucleotides read TGTGCCAGCAGTCCGACCTACAGAACCCAAGAGACCCAGTACTTC.